This record looks at one T cell receptor (beta chain) sequence and its context. This sample was included in a study of blood T cell repertoires in COVID-19. Whole-study context: The United States, Italy and Spain provided the acute and convalescent COVID-19 samples.

The CDR3 runs to 15 residues. Germline-derived CDR1 and CDR2 are LGHDT and YNNKEL (reference sequence). The junction had 6 bases not matched to a gene; V was cut back by 4 bases and J by 5 bases. Methods used by the authors: Amplification of reference gene primers provided the estimated nucleated cell counts. Measured with immunoSEQ multiplex PCR; TCRdb has only the in-frame clones, and not every one. The V and J calls and clone size are taken from that table; D and trimming were inferred from the DNA. This sample yields 200,000 to 250,000 clones, of which more than 75% are seen a single time; approximately 1.7% belongs to the top ten.

This sequence originates from a man between 35 and 55 years old who had recovered from COVID-19. The sequenced sample was PBMCs or T cells enriched from blood (not recorded which). This chain links TRBV3-1 (or the pseudogene TRBV3-2) with TRBJ2-1, with 9 bases fitting TRBD2. CDR3 bases: TGTGCCAGCAGCCCGAGTAGCGGGGGCCACAATGAGCAGTTCTTC. Protein: CASSPSSGGHNEQFF.